This entry lists 8 T cell receptor beta chains sequenced from one sample in a study of blood T cell repertoires in COVID-19. Here immunoSEQ multiplex PCR was the method, and the copy in TCRdb shows in-frame clones only, minus some. The data show roughly 150,000 clones, roughly 91% seen once. The sample taken for sequencing was peripheral blood. The receptors here all came from a man in his fifties or sixties who had recovered from COVID-19.

This clone occurred a few times. The chain uses TRBV12-2 and TRBJ2-7; the table assigns TRBD2, which was not confirmed against the DNA. TRBV12-2 is marked as a pseudogene. The CDR3 covers 13 residues. This CDR3 reads CASPGGPSYEQYF. The CDR3 DNA follows: TGTGCAAGTCCAGGAGGGCCCTCCTACGAGCAGTACTTC.

The genes are TRBV3-1 (or the pseudogene TRBV3-2) and TRBJ1-5; TRBD1 might be the D (6 bases). The CDR3 contains 12 residues. Trimming took 5 bases from V and 8 from J, leaving 10 bases between them. CDR1 is LGHDT, CDR2 YNNKEL, per germline (reference sequence). The CDR3, as DNA: TGTGCCAGCAGCGCGGCAGGGGAGCCCCAGCATTTT. This translates into CASSAAGEPQHF.

The V gene is TRBV7-8, the J gene TRBJ1-1, with TRBD1 matching 8 bases. With 6 bases clipped from V and 10 bases from J, the junction kept 7 bases outside the gene matches. There are 12 residues in the CDR3. Germline V gene data show CDR1 as SGHVS and CDR2 as FQNEAQ. The chain's CDR3 is CASSSRTGRAFF. The CDR3 nucleotides are TGTGCCAGCAGTTCTCGGACAGGGCGAGCTTTCTTT. The full variable domain, with the rest looked up from reference TRBV7-8 and TRBJ1-1, is GAGVSQSPRYKVAKRGQDVALRCDPISGHVSLFWYQQALGQGPEFLTYFQNEAQLDKSGLPSDRFFAERPEGSVSTLKIQRTQQEDSAVYLCASSSRTGRAFFGQGTRLTVV.

CDR3 coding DNA: TGTGCCACCAGTGACAGGACAGTACCCTATGGCTACACCTTC. Protein product: CATSDRTVPYGYTF. V gene TRBV24-1 combines with J gene TRBJ1-2; perhaps TRBD1 as D (6 bases). This CDR3 spans 14 amino acids. The V and J ends lost 4 bases and 4 bases respectively, with 12 bases between them. CDR1 is KGHDR and CDR2 is SFDVKD in the germline V gene.

This sequence joins TRBV7-9 and TRBJ2-7; D may be TRBD2 (6 bases). The V gene lost 2 bases and the J gene lost 0 bases, with 8 bases spanning the gap. Germline-derived CDR1 and CDR2 are SEHNR and FQNEAQ (reference sequence). This CDR3 has 14 amino acids. The CDR3 DNA reads as TGTGCCAGCAGCTTAAGGCGGGACTCCTACGAGCAGTACTTC. Its translation: CASSLRRDSYEQYF.

The chain recombines TRBV4-2 with TRBJ2-2; 10 bases align to TRBD2. Trimming removed 0 bases from V and 7 bases from J; junction bases left unmatched: 8. This CDR3 is 17 amino acids long. Germline V gene data show CDR1 as LGHNA and CDR2 as YNFKEQ. CDR3 DNA: TGTGCCAGCAGCCAAGATCGGCTAGCGGGGGACCACGGGGAGCTGTTTTTT. This gives the protein CASSQDRLAGDHGELFF.

This clone was detected only once. V usage is TRBV6-2 or TRBV6-3 and J usage is TRBJ1-1; D is unclear. CDR1 is MNHEY and CDR2 is SVGEGT in the germline V gene. Trimming took 5 bases from V and 1 from J, leaving 11 bases between them. The CDR3 contains 14 residues. CDR3 region: CASSHPYGNTEAFF. CDR3 sequence (DNA): TGTGCCAGCAGTCATCCCTACGGGAACACTGAAGCTTTCTTT.

The chain uses TRBV27 and TRBJ2-7; 10 bases fit TRBD2. Germline V gives CDR1 MNHEY, CDR2 SMNVEV (reference sequence). V lost 6 bases and J lost 3; bases outside the gene matches: 5. This CDR3 is 14 amino acids long. The CDR3 is CASRRAGGRYEQYF. CDR3 nucleotide sequence: TGTGCCAGCAGAAGAGCGGGAGGGCGCTACGAGCAGTACTTC.